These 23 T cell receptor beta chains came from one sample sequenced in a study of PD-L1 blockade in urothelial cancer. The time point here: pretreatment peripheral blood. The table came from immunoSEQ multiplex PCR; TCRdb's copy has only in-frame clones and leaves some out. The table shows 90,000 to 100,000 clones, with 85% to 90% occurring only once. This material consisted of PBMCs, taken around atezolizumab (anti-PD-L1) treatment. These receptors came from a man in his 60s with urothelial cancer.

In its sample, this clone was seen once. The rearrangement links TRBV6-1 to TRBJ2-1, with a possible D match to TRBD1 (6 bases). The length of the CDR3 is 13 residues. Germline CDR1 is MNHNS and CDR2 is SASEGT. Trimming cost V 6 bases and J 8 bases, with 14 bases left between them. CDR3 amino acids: CASRELQGHEQFF. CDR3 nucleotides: TGTGCCAGCAGGGAACTACAGGGACATGAGCAGTTCTTC.

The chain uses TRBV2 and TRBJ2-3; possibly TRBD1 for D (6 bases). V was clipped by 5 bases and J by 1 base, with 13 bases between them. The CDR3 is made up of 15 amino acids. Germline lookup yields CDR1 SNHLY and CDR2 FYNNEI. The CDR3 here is CASSSLGGGTDTQYF. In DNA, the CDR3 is TGTGCCAGCAGTAGCCTAGGGGGAGGCACAGATACGCAGTATTTT.

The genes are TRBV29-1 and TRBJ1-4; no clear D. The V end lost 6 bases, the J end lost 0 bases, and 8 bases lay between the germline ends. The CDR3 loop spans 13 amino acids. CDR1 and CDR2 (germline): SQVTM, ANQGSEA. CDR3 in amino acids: CSVRVATNEKLFF. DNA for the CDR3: TGCAGCGTCCGGGTTGCAACTAATGAAAAACTGTTTTTT.

The CDR3, as DNA: TGTGCCAGCAGCTTAGACACGAATCAGCCCCAGCATTTT. It codes for CASSLDTNQPQHF. The V and J genes are TRBV7-9 and TRBJ1-5; D is undetermined. The V and J ends lost 1 base and 4 bases respectively, with 5 bases between them. The CDR3 has 13 amino acids. Per the germline V gene, CDR1 is SEHNR and CDR2 is FQNEAQ (reference sequence).

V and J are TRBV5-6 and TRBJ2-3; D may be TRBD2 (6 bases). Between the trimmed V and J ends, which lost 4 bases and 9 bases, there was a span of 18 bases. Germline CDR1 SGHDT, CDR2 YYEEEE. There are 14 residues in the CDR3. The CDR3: CASSRRVGTVTQYF. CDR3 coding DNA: TGTGCCAGCAGCCGGAGGGTGGGGACGGTCACGCAGTATTTT.

This chain's CDR3 is CASTLEGAGTDTQYF. CDR3 DNA sequence: TGTGCCAGCACCCTAGAGGGGGCCGGCACAGATACGCAGTATTTT. V usage is TRBV28 and J usage is TRBJ2-3; TRBD1 matches 7 bases. Germline V gene sequence: CDR1 MDHEN, CDR2 SYDVKM. The V segment lost 7 bases and the J segment 1 base; nucleotides outside the gene matches: 8. This CDR3 has 15 amino acids.

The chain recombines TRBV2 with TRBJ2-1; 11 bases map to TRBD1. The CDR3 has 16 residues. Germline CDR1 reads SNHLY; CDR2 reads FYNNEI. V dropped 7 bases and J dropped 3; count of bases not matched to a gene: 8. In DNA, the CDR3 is TGTGCCAGCAAGGAAAGAGGGACAGGGGGCTACAATGAGCAGTTCTTC. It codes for CASKERGTGGYNEQFF.

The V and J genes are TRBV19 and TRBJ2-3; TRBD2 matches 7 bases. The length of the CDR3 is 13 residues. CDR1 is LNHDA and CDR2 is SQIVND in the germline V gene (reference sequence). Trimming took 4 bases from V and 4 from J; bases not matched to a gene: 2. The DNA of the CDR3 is TGTGCCAGTAGTACCCTAGCGGCAGATACGCAGTATTTT. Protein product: CASSTLAADTQYF.

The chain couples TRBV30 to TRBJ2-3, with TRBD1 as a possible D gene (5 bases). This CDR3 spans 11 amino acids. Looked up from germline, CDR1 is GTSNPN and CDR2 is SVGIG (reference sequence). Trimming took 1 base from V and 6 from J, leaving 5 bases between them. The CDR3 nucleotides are TGTGCCTGGAGTGAGGGGGATACGCAGTATTTT. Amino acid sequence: CAWSEGDTQYF.

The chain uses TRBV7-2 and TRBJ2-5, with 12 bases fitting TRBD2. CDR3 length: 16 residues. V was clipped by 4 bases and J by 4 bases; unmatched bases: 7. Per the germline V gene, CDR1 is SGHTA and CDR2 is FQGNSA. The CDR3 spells CASSSLAGGPGETQYF. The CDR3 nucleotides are TGTGCCAGCAGCTCGCTAGCGGGGGGGCCGGGAGAGACCCAGTACTTC.

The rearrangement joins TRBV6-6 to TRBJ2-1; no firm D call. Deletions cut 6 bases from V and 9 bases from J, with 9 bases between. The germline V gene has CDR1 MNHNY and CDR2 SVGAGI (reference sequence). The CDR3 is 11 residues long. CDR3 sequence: CASSLASEQFF. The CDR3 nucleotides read TGTGCCAGCAGCTTAGCCAGTGAGCAGTTCTTC.

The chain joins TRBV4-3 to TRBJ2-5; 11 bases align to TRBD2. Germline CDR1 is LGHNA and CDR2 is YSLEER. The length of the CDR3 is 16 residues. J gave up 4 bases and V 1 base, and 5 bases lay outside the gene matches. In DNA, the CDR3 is TGCGCCAGCAGCCAAGTTAGCGGGGGGGCGGGAGAGACCCAGTACTTC. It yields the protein CASSQVSGGAGETQYF.

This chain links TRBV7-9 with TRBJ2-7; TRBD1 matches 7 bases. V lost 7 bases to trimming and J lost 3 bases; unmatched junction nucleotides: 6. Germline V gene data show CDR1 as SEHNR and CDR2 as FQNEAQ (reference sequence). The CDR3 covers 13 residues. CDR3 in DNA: TGTGCCAGCACTATGAGGGGGCTCTACGAGCAGTACTTC. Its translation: CASTMRGLYEQYF.

For the CDR3, the DNA is TGTGCCAGCAGTTACGGTACTAGCGGGTATGAGACCCAGTACTTC. Encoded protein: CASSYGTSGYETQYF. V usage is TRBV6-5 and J usage is TRBJ2-5, with TRBD2 identical over 9 bases. The CDR3 totals 15 residues. The junction had 6 bases not matched to a gene; V was cut back by 2 bases and J by 5 bases. Germline values: CDR1 MNHEY, CDR2 SVGAGI.

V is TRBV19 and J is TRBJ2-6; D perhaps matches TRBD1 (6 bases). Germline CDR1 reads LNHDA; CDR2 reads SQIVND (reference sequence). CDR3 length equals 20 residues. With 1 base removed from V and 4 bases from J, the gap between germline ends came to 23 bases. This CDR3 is CASSIAGAGAIRGGANVLTF. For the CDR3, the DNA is TGTGCCAGTAGTATAGCTGGGGCAGGGGCAATACGGGGAGGGGCCAACGTCCTGACTTTC.

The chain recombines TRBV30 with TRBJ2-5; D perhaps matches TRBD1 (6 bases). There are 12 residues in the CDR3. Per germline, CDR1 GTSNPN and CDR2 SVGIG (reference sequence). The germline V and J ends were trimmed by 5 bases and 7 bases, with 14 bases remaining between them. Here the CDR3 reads CAWERDMSTQYF. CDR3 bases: TGTGCCTGGGAGAGGGACATGTCGACCCAGTACTTC.

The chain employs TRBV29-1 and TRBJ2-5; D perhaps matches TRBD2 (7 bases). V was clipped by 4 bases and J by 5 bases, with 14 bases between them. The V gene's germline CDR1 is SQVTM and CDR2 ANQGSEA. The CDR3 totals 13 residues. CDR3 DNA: TGCAGCGTTGTAGGGGGGGCATGGGAGACCCAGTACTTC. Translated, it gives CSVVGGAWETQYF.

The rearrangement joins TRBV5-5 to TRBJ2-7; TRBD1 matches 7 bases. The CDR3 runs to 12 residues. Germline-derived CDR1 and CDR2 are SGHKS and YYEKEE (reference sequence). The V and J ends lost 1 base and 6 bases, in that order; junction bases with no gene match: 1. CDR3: CASSLYRGEQYF. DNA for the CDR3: TGTGCCAGCAGCTTGTACAGGGGCGAGCAGTACTTC.

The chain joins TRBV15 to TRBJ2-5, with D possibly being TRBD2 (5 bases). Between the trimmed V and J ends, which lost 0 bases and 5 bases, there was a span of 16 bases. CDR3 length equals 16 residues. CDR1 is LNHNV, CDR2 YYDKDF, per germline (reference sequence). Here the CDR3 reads CATSRDSLPPGETQYF. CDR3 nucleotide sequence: TGTGCCACCAGCAGAGATTCTCTCCCCCCGGGGGAGACCCAGTACTTC.

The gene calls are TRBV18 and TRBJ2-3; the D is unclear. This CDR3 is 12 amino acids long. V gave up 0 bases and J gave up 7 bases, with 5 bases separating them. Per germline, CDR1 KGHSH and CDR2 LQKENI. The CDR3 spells CASSPPGNTQYF. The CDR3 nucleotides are TGTGCCAGCTCACCACCGGGCAATACGCAGTATTTT. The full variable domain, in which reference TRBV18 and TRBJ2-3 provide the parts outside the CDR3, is NAGVMQNPRHLVRRRGQEARLRCSPMKGHSHVYWYRQLPEEGLKFMVYLQKENIIDESGMPKERFSAEFPKEGPSILRIQQVVRGDSAAYFCASSPPGNTQYFGPGTRLTVL.

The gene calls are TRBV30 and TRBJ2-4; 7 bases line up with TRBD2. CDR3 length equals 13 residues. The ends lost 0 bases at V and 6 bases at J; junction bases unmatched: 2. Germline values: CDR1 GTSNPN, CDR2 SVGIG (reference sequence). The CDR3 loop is CAWSVSGGNIQYF. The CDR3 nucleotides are TGTGCCTGGAGTGTGTCGGGAGGAAACATTCAGTACTTC.

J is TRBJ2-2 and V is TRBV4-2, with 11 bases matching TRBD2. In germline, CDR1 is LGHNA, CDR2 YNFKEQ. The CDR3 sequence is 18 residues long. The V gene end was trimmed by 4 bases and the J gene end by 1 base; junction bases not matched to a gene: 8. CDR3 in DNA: TGTGCCAGCAGCCTAGCGGGGCTAGCGGGGGGGAACACCGGGGAGCTGTTTTTT. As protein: CASSLAGLAGGNTGELFF.

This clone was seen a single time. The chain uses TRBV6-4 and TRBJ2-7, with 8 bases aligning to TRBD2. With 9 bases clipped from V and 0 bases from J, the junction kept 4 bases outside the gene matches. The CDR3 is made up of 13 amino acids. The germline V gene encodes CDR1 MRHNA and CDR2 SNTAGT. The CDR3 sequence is CASLAGLSYEQYF. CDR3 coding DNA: TGTGCCAGTTTAGCGGGGCTCTCCTACGAGCAGTACTTC.